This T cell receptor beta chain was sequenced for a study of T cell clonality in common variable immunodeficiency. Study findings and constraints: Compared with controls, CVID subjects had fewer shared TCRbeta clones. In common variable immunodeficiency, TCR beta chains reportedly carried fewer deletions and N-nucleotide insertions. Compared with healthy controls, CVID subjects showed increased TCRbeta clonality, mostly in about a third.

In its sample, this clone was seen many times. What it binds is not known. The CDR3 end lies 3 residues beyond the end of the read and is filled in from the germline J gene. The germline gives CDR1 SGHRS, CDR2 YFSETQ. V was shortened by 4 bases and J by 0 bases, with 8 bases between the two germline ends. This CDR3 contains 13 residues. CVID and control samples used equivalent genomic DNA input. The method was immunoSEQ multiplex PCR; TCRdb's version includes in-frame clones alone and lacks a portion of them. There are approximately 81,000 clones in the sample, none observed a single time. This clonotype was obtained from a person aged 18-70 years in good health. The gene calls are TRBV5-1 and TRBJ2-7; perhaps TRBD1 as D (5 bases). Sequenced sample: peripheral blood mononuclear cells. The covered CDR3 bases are TGCGCCAGCAGCCCACAGGTCTCCTACGAG. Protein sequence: CASSPQVSYE. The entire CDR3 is CASSPQVSYEQYF.